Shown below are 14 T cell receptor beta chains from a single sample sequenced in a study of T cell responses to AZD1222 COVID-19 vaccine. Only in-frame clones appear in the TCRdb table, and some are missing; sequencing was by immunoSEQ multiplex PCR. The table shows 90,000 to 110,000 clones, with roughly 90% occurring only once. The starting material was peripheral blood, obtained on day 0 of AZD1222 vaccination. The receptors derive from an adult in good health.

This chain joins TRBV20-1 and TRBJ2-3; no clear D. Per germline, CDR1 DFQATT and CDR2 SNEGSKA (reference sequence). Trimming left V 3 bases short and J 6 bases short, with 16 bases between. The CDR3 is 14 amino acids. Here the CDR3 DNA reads TGCAGTGCTAGTCATGCAGGCCAAGCGGATACGCAGTATTTT. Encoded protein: CSASHAGQADTQYF.

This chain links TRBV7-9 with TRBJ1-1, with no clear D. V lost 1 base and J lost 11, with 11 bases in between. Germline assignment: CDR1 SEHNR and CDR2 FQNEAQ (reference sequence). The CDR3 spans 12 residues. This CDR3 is CASSLVQWAAFF. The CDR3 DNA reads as TGTGCCAGCAGCTTAGTACAGTGGGCGGCTTTCTTT.

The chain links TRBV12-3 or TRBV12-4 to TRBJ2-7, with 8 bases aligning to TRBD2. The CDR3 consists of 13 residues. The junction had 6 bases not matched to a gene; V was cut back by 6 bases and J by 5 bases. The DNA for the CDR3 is TGTGCCAGCAGCCCCGGGGGGGCTAACGAGCAGTACTTC. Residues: CASSPGGANEQYF.

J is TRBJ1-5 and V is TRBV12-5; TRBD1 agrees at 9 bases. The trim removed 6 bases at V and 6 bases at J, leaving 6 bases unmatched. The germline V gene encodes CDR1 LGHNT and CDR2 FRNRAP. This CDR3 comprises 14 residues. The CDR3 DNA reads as TGTGCTAGTGGACGAGGGACAGGGAGTCAGCCCCAGCATTTT. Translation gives CASGRGTGSQPQHF.

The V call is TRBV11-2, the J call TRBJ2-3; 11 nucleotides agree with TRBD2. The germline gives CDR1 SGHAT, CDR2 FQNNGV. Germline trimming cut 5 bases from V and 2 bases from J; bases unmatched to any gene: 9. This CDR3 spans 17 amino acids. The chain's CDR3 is CASSPTTSGSDTDTQYF. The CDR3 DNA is TGTGCCAGCAGCCCAACAACTAGCGGGAGTGACACAGATACGCAGTATTTT.

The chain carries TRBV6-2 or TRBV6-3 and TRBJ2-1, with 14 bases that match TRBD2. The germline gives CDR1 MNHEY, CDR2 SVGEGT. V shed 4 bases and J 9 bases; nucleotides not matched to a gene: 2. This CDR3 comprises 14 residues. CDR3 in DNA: TGTGCCAGCAGTTTCGGACTAGCGGGAGGTGAGCAGTTCTTC. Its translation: CASSFGLAGGEQFF.

The chain's CDR3 is CASSRDSNQPQHF. The CDR3 nucleotides are TGTGCCAGTAGTCGCGATAGCAATCAGCCCCAGCATTTT. The chain employs TRBV19 and TRBJ1-5; no clear D. V lost 5 bases, J lost 0 bases, and 5 bases lay in between. In germline, CDR1 is LNHDA, CDR2 SQIVND (reference sequence). This CDR3 is built from 13 residues.

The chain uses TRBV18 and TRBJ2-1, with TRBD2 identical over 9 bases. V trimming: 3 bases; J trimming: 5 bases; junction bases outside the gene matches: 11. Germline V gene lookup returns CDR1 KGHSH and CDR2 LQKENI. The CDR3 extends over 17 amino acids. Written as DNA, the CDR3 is TGTGCCAGCTCACCCCCCTCTCGCGGGGGGGCCCACAATGAGCAGTTCTTC. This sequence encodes CASSPPSRGGAHNEQFF.

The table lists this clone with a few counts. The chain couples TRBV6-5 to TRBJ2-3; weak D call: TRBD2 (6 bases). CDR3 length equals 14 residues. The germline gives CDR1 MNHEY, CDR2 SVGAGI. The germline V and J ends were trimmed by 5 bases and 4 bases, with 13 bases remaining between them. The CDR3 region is CASSPGLSADTQYF. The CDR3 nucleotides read TGTGCCAGCAGTCCGGGACTTTCCGCAGATACGCAGTATTTT.

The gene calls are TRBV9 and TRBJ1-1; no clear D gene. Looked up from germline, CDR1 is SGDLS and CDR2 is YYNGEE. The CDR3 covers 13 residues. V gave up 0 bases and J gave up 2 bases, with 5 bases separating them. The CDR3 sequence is CASSVGANTEAFF. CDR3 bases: TGTGCCAGCAGCGTAGGAGCTAACACTGAAGCTTTCTTT. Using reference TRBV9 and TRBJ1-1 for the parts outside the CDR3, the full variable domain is DSGVTQTPKHLITATGQRVTLRCSPRSGDLSVYWYQQSLDQGLQFLIQYYNGEERAKGNILERFSAQQFPDLHSELNLSSLELGDSALYFCASSVGANTEAFFGQGTRLTVV.

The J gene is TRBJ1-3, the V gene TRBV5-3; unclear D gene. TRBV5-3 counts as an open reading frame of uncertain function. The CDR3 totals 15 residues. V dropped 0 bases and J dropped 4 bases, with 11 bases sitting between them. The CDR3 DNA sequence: TGTGCCAGAAGCTTGGATGAAGGGCGAGGAAACACCATATATTTT. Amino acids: CARSLDEGRGNTIYF.

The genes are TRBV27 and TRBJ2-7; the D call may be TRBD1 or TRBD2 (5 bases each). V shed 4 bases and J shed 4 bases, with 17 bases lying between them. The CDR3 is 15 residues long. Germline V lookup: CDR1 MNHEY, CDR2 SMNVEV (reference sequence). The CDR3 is CASSWAGTEIYEQYF. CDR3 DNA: TGTGCCAGCAGTTGGGCCGGGACGGAAATTTACGAGCAGTACTTC.

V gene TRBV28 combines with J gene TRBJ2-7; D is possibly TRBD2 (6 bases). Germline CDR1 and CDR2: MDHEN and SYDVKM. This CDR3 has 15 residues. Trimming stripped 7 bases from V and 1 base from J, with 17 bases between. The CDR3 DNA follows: TGTGCCAGCAACACACGGAGGGTTGAATCCTACGAGCAGTACTTC. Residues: CASNTRRVESYEQYF.

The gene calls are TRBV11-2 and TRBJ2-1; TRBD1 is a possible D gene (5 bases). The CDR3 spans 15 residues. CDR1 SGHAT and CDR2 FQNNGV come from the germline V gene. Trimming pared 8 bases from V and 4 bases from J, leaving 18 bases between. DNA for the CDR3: TGTGCCAGCCGTTTCTGGGGCACCCGATACAATGAGCAGTTCTTC. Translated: CASRFWGTRYNEQFF.